These 19 T cell receptor beta chains were all obtained from the same sample, sequenced in a study of cytomegalovirus exposure and HLA in healthy donors. This PCR relied on a set of 60 Vbeta primers and 13 Jbeta primers. TCRdb keeps only in-frame clones here, not all; method: immunoSEQ multiplex PCR. The sample shows about 130,000 clones, around three quarters of them seen only once. Sequencing was performed on PBMCs. The source of these receptors is a female donor in good health and CMV-seronegative.

This clone came up a few times. This chain connects TRBV7-8 to TRBJ2-5; TRBD1 is a possible D gene (5 bases). Germline CDR1 and CDR2: SGHVS and FQNEAQ. Deletions cut 1 base from V and 7 bases from J, with 16 bases between. This CDR3 has 15 amino acids. In DNA form, the CDR3 reads TGTGCCAGCAGCTTAGGCTGGACACGCACGGGGACCCAGTACTTC. Translating it yields CASSLGWTRTGTQYF.

This clone has just a few counts. The V and J genes are TRBV11-2 and TRBJ2-7; TRBD2 agrees at 7 bases. The CDR3 is 15 residues long. Germline CDR1 and CDR2: SGHAT and FQNNGV. Trimming cost V 0 bases and J 3 bases; bases outside gene matches: 5. DNA for the CDR3: TGTGCCAGCAGCTTAGAAAGGCTAGCGGTCTACGAGCAGTACTTC. Translating it yields CASSLERLAVYEQYF.

The rearrangement links TRBV9 to TRBJ1-1; D is perhaps TRBD1 (6 bases). The V end lost 4 bases, the J end lost 0 bases, and 19 bases lay between the germline ends. There are 17 residues in the CDR3. Germline lookup yields CDR1 SGDLS and CDR2 YYNGEE. The CDR3 nucleotides are TGTGCCAGCAGCCAGAGGGGGTTCACAGGGATGAACACTGAAGCTTTCTTT. As protein: CASSQRGFTGMNTEAFF. Complete variable domain (other parts from reference TRBV9 and TRBJ1-1): DSGVTQTPKHLITATGQRVTLRCSPRSGDLSVYWYQQSLDQGLQFLIQYYNGEERAKGNILERFSAQQFPDLHSELNLSSLELGDSALYFCASSQRGFTGMNTEAFFGQGTRLTVV.

This chain uses TRBV5-4 with TRBJ1-4; D unresolved. CDR1 and CDR2 (germline): SGHNT, YYREEE (reference sequence). V gave up 3 bases and J gave up 3 bases, with 12 bases separating them. The CDR3 length is 15 residues. The CDR3 nucleotides read TGTGCCAGCAGCTCCCGGAGTGAGGCTAATGAAAAACTGTTTTTT. This encodes CASSSRSEANEKLFF.

This clone was observed a few times. This chain links TRBV13 with TRBJ1-2; D call uncertain. CDR1 is PRHDT, CDR2 FYEKMQ, per germline (reference sequence). Trimming removed 4 bases at V and 4 bases at J, with 13 bases between. This CDR3 is built from 14 residues. CDR3 bases: TGTGCCAGCAGCTCCTTGGGCCCTGGCTATGGCTACACCTTC. The encoded protein is CASSSLGPGYGYTF.

The chain is built from TRBV5-1 and TRBJ2-1; a possible D gene is TRBD1 (5 bases). Germline V gene data show CDR1 as SGHRS and CDR2 as YFSETQ. This CDR3 region has 18 residues. V lost 1 base, J lost 4 bases, and 21 bases lay in between. CDR3 sequence (DNA): TGCGCCAGCAGCTTGCCAGGGTTTAGCATTTTAAAGTACAATGAGCAGTTCTTC. This sequence encodes CASSLPGFSILKYNEQFF. Using reference TRBV5-1 and TRBJ2-1 for the parts outside the CDR3, the full variable domain is KAGVTQTPRYLIKTRGQQVTLSCSPISGHRSVSWYQQTPGQGLQFLFEYFSETQRNKGNFPGRFSGRQFSNSRSEMNVSTLELGDSALYLCASSLPGFSILKYNEQFFGPGTRLTVL.

This chain links TRBV15 with TRBJ2-1; 11 bases agree with TRBD2. This CDR3 contains 16 residues. Germline assignment: CDR1 LNHNV and CDR2 YYDKDF (reference sequence). V shed 2 bases and J 4 bases; nucleotides not matched to a gene: 4. The CDR3 here is CATSRSGTSGYNEQFF. The CDR3 DNA sequence: TGTGCCACCAGCAGAAGCGGGACTAGCGGATACAATGAGCAGTTCTTC.

The chain links TRBV5-1 to TRBJ2-2, with TRBD1 matching 7 bases. The ends lost 4 bases at V and 0 bases at J; junction bases unmatched: 6. Germline V gene sequence: CDR1 SGHRS, CDR2 YFSETQ. CDR3 length equals 16 residues. CDR3 in amino acids: CASSATGDANTGELFF. The CDR3 bases are TGCGCCAGCAGCGCTACAGGGGACGCGAACACCGGGGAGCTGTTTTTT.

The genes are TRBV11-3 and TRBJ2-3; tentatively, D is TRBD2 (6 bases). Germline V gene data show CDR1 as SGHNT and CDR2 as YENEEA. Deletions cut 5 bases from V and 4 bases from J, with 13 bases between. The CDR3 spans 14 residues. CDR3 sequence: CASSAPGRPDTQYF. The CDR3 DNA is TGTGCCAGCAGCGCTCCAGGGAGGCCAGATACGCAGTATTTT.

The V and J genes are TRBV30 and TRBJ2-7, with 10 nucleotides matching TRBD1. V trimming: 2 bases; J trimming: 3 bases; junction bases outside the gene matches: 4. Per germline, CDR1 GTSNPN and CDR2 SVGIG (reference sequence). The CDR3 covers 14 residues. The CDR3 loop reads CAWSHGQGGYEQYF. The CDR3 coding sequence is TGTGCCTGGAGTCACGGACAGGGGGGCTACGAGCAGTACTTC.

As to this clone: The same CDR3 arises from other DNA sequences in this sample as well. The gene calls are TRBV5-4 and TRBJ2-1; D uncertain. The CDR3 sequence is 11 residues long. V was shortened by 3 bases and J by 4 bases, with 2 bases between the two germline ends. Germline V lookup: CDR1 SGHNT, CDR2 YYREEE (reference sequence). CDR3 loop: CASSSYNEQFF. The CDR3 DNA is TGTGCCAGCAGCTCATACAATGAGCAGTTCTTC.

The V gene is TRBV2, the J gene TRBJ1-1, with 7 bases matching TRBD1. Germline CDR1 SNHLY, CDR2 FYNNEI. CDR3 length: 16 amino acids. Trimming removed 1 base from V and 0 bases from J; junction bases left unmatched: 5. The CDR3 sequence: CASSEEGQTLNTEAFF. CDR3 nucleotide sequence: TGTGCCAGCAGTGAAGAGGGACAGACATTGAACACTGAAGCTTTCTTT.

The chain uses TRBV5-1 and TRBJ2-3; 8 nucleotides match TRBD2. The CDR3 totals 16 residues. In germline, CDR1 is SGHRS, CDR2 YFSETQ. Germline trimming cut 0 bases from V and 3 bases from J; bases unmatched to any gene: 6. The CDR3: CASSLVVAGGTDTQYF. Here the CDR3 DNA reads TGCGCCAGCAGCTTGGTAGTGGCGGGAGGAACAGATACGCAGTATTTT.

This chain uses TRBV4-1 with TRBJ2-3; D remains ambiguous. The germline V gene has CDR1 MGHRA and CDR2 YSYEKL. Deletions cut 1 base from V and 0 bases from J, with 23 bases between. This CDR3 has 20 residues. The CDR3 DNA reads as TGCGCCAGCAGCCAAGTTGGTGTGAGGCCCCCGGCTACTAGCACAGATACGCAGTATTTT. Translated: CASSQVGVRPPATSTDTQYF.

The genes are TRBV2 and TRBJ1-4; possibly TRBD1 for D (6 bases). V lost 7 bases to trimming and J lost 8 bases, with 11 bases between them. CDR1 is SNHLY and CDR2 is FYNNEI in the germline V gene. The CDR3 runs to 12 residues. The CDR3 DNA follows: TGTGCCAGCAAGGGGGTGAGCGAAAAACTGTTTTTT. Amino acid sequence: CASKGVSEKLFF.

The chain carries TRBV7-9 and TRBJ1-1; the match to TRBD1 covers 9 bases. This CDR3 has 15 residues. Trimming at V came to 1 base and at J to 4 bases, leaving 4 bases not matched to a gene. Germline CDR1 SEHNR, CDR2 FQNEAQ (reference sequence). The CDR3, as DNA: TGTGCCAGCAGCTTAGGTACAGGGGGCGTCACTGAAGCTTTCTTT. Protein product: CASSLGTGGVTEAFF.

The chain couples TRBV7-2 to TRBJ2-7; 10 bases are shared with TRBD2. The V gene's germline CDR1 is SGHTA and CDR2 FQGNSA. There are 14 residues in the CDR3. Unmatched junction bases numbered 7, after V lost 8 bases and J lost 3 bases. Here the CDR3 DNA reads TGTGCCAGCCAGCGGGGACTAGCGAACTACGAGCAGTACTTC. Translating gives CASQRGLANYEQYF.

The chain carries TRBV5-5 and TRBJ2-5, with 7 bases matching TRBD1. TRBJ2-7 matches the DNA end more closely, so the J call is doubtful. Germline CDR1 SGHKS, CDR2 YYEKEE (reference sequence). CDR3 length: 13 amino acids. In DNA, the CDR3 is TGTGCCAGCAGCTTCGACAGGGCCTACGAGCAGTACTTC. The encoded protein is CASSFDRAYEQYF.

This clone was seen just once. The gene calls are TRBV14 and TRBJ1-1; 9 nucleotides align to TRBD1. Germline V lookup: CDR1 SGHDN, CDR2 FVKESK. V shed 3 bases and J 4 bases; nucleotides not matched to a gene: 3. CDR3 length: 14 residues. The CDR3 DNA reads TGTGCCAGCAGCCACAGGGGACAGGGCACTGAAGCTTTCTTT. This codes for CASSHRGQGTEAFF. The full variable domain, rest sourced from reference TRBV14 and TRBJ1-1, is EAGVTQFPSHSVIEKGQTVTLRCDPISGHDNLYWYRRVMGKEIKFLLHFVKESKQDESGMPNNRFLAERTGGTYSTLKVQPAELEDSGVYFCASSHRGQGTEAFFGQGTRLTVV.